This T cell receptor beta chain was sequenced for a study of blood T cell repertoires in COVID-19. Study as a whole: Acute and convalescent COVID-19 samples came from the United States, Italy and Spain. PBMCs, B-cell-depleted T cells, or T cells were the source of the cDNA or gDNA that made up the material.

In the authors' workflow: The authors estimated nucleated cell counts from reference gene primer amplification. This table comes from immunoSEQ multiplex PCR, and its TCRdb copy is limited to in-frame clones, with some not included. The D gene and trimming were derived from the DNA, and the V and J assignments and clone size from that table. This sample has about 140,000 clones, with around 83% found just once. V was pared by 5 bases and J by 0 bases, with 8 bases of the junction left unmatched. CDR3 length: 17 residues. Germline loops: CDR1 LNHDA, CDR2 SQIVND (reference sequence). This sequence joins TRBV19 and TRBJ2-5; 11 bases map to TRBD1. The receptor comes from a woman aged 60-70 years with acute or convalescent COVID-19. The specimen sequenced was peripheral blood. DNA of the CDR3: TGTGCCAGTAGTCCAGGACAGGGGGCTCCGTACCAAGAGACCCAGTACTTC. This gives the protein CASSPGQGAPYQETQYF.